This TCR beta chain was observed in a study of blood T cell repertoires in COVID-19. The CDR3 is 16 residues long. Germline CDR1 SQVTM, CDR2 ANQGSEA. Trimming stripped 4 bases from V and 1 base from J, with 19 bases between. The data were produced by immunoSEQ multiplex PCR, yet TCRdb's version contains in-frame clones alone and is incomplete. In the table there are about 670,000 clones, about nine tenths of which are singletons. The chain uses TRBV29-1 and TRBJ1-1, with D hard to call. The clonotype was recovered from a woman under 30 with acute or convalescent COVID-19. The sample consisted of peripheral blood. CDR3 sequence (DNA): TGCAGCGTTGGAGGTAGGATACTACTAGAGAACACTGAAGCTTTCTTT. Translating gives CSVGGRILLENTEAFF.